Listed below are T cell receptor beta chains from one sample, sequenced in a study of T cells in Graves' hyperthyroidism and ophthalmopathy. Each CDR3 protein is one row after TCRdb ran MiXCR on the multiplex PCR reads. The data show some 510,000 distinct CDR3 sequences, with around 42% seen just once and approximately 8.2% held by the top ten. Material for sequencing was peripheral blood or thyroid tissue (not recorded which). All receptors derive from a woman under 30 with Graves' hyperthyroidism. Both conserved end residues are part of each CDR3. Each record gives: J gene, V gene, D gene, CDR3 protein. The D gene is left open where the match is weak.

J: TRBJ1-2
V: TRBV7-2
D: .
CDR3: CASSSVTPNYGYTF

J: TRBJ1-5
V: TRBV24-1
D: .
CDR3: CASSFHRGDQPQHF

J: TRBJ1-2
V: TRBV2
D: .
CDR3: CASVGQGNYGYTF

J: TRBJ2-7
V: TRBV20-1
D: .
CDR3: CSAPGVYEQYF

J: TRBJ2-4
V: TRBV24-1
D: .
CDR3: CATSDQDISGSKNIQYF

J: TRBJ2-5
V: TRBV24-1
D: TRBD1
CDR3: CATSDTAGQGVETQYF

J: TRBJ2-5
V: TRBV7-2
D: .
CDR3: CASSVWGTQYF

J: TRBJ2-2
V: TRBV24-1
D: TRBD2
CDR3: CATSDLGLAGGPNTGELFF

J: TRBJ1-4
V: TRBV15
D: .
CDR3: CATSRDPGSNEKLFF

J: TRBJ1-1
V: TRBV7-9
D: TRBD1
CDR3: CASSSGQGSEAFF

J: TRBJ2-7
V: TRBV6-1
D: TRBD2
CDR3: CASSDSPGLAGEQYF

J: TRBJ2-7
V: TRBV19
D: TRBD2
CDR3: CASSMGLAGTYEQYF

J: TRBJ1-1
V: TRBV2
D: .
CDR3: CASAAGSWTEAFF

J: TRBJ2-5
V: TRBV2
D: .
CDR3: CASSEATETQYF

J: TRBJ1-2
V: TRBV7-9
D: .
CDR3: CASSFGGPADWTF

J: TRBJ1-1
V: TRBV9
D: TRBD1
CDR3: CASSVAPGQGANTEAFF

J: TRBJ1-2
V: TRBV7-9
D: .
CDR3: CASSSRPSYGYTF

J: TRBJ2-7
V: TRBV29-1
D: .
CDR3: CSATGDLSYEQYF

J: TRBJ2-7
V: TRBV20-1
D: .
CDR3: CSATGRASGYEQYF

J: TRBJ2-7
V: TRBV2
D: TRBD2
CDR3: CASSEAVEAGGPYEQYF

J: TRBJ1-6
V: TRBV25-1
D: .
CDR3: CASSYQGTNSPLHF

J: TRBJ1-1
V: TRBV14
D: .
CDR3: CASSQERILNTEAFF

J: TRBJ1-5
V: TRBV20-1
D: .
CDR3: CSARTRENQPQHF

J: TRBJ1-5
V: TRBV20-1
D: TRBD1
CDR3: CSARVGDRVGQPQHF

J: TRBJ1-1
V: TRBV7-2
D: .
CDR3: CASTTYRAGNTEAFF

J: TRBJ1-4
V: TRBV6-1
D: .
CDR3: CASSEEAGTLNEKLFF

J: TRBJ1-4
V: TRBV10-3
D: .
CDR3: CATSAPQRGSRGEKLFF

J: TRBJ2-2
V: TRBV7-2
D: .
CDR3: CASSIQAGSNTGELFF

J: TRBJ1-5
V: TRBV7-2
D: .
CDR3: CASSQGRNSNQPQHF

J: TRBJ2-2
V: TRBV29-1
D: TRBD2
CDR3: CSAEAGGAGELFF

J: TRBJ2-5
V: TRBV6-5
D: .
CDR3: CASSYKGGSWETQYF

J: TRBJ2-7
V: TRBV6-5
D: TRBD2
CDR3: CASSYTVLGLAGYEQYF

J: TRBJ1-5
V: TRBV15
D: .
CDR3: CATSRSQGFANQPQHF

J: TRBJ1-1
V: TRBV2
D: .
CDR3: CASSYSRDKLTEAFF

J: TRBJ1-2
V: TRBV2
D: TRBD1
CDR3: CASSEPGQGARDGHTF

J: TRBJ1-5
V: TRBV6-4
D: .
CDR3: CASQSGNPYSNQPQHF

J: TRBJ1-2
V: TRBV12-3/TRBV12-4
D: .
CDR3: CASSLVQTSGYTF

J: TRBJ1-5
V: TRBV2
D: TRBD1
CDR3: CASSSRGDQPQHF

J: TRBJ1-1
V: TRBV10-3
D: .
CDR3: CAISEPGREAFF

J: TRBJ1-1
V: TRBV6-1
D: .
CDR3: CASSKATRGPEAFF

J: TRBJ2-7
V: TRBV4-1
D: .
CDR3: CASSQGAGSYEQYF

J: TRBJ1-1
V: TRBV7-2
D: TRBD1
CDR3: CASSSDRDRNTEAFF

J: TRBJ2-5
V: TRBV9
D: TRBD2
CDR3: CASSNRLAAYQETQYF

J: TRBJ1-6
V: TRBV7-9
D: .
CDR3: CASSQATPGALHF

J: TRBJ1-1
V: TRBV2
D: TRBD1
CDR3: CASNRAGGSSTEAFF

J: TRBJ1-1
V: TRBV7-2
D: .
CDR3: CASSSGAGAAFF

J: TRBJ2-7
V: TRBV20-1
D: .
CDR3: CSARDTDYEQYF

J: TRBJ1-1
V: TRBV7-6
D: TRBD1
CDR3: CASSPSRQGERVNTEAFF

J: TRBJ1-2
V: TRBV5-1
D: .
CDR3: CASSLAFGGGYTF